Detailed here is one T cell receptor (beta chain). Its matching antigen is unknown. This PCR relied on a set of 60 Vbeta primers and 13 Jbeta primers. Profiling relied on immunoSEQ multiplex PCR, and the TCRdb table lists in-frame clones only, not all of them. The table lists 85,000 to 110,000 clones, approximately 73% of them singletons. The data derive from a study of cytomegalovirus exposure and HLA in healthy donors. General study findings and limits: Cytomegalovirus status was reportedly diagnosed by the classifier with high specificity and sensitivity. A later analysis linked a missense variant in DCLRE1C to the trimming of TCR beta V and J genes. Data from an earlier analysis indicated that most TCR beta V segments were productive either about 90% or about 30% of the time.

This CDR3 contains 16 residues. Germline V lookup: CDR1 SGHTA, CDR2 FQGTGA. The trim removed 5 bases at V and 5 bases at J, leaving 9 bases unmatched. The sample comprised PBMCs. The rearrangement joins TRBV7-3 to TRBJ2-1; TRBD2 aligns across 10 bases. The sequence came from a woman younger than 30 in good health and CMV-seropositive. CDR3 bases: TGTGCCAGCAGCCACTTTTCCGGGACTAGCGACAATGAGCAGTTCTTC. Its protein is CASSHFSGTSDNEQFF.